This TCR beta chain was found in a study of T-cell memory formation after mild COVID-19. Whole-study context: TCR clusters were largely donor specific.

The study, taken as a whole, reports: Cross-reactive memory seemingly joined, as some responding clones were found in pre-infection memory. Whether day 37 second-wave clones are SARS-CoV-2-specific was not confirmed.

This clonotype was counted many times. Antigen: not known. TCRdb called the 5' RACE reads again in MiXCR, with one record for every CDR3 protein. The sample holds around 30,000 distinct CDR3 sequences; roughly 12% are singletons and the top ten take 13% to 15%. Trimming pared 3 bases from V and 3 bases from J, leaving 9 bases between. Germline CDR1 is MNHNS and CDR2 is SASEGT. The CDR3 covers 13 residues. The chain is built from TRBV6-1 and TRBJ2-7; D gene uncertain. The source of this sequence is an adult woman who had mild COVID-19 (a few samples of this study predate the infection). Cell type and time point are not known. Sample: PBMCs or a T cell subset sorted from them (not recorded which). CDR3 in amino acids: CASSDRENYEQYF. The DNA of the CDR3 is TGTGCCAGCAGTGATAGGGAAAACTACGAGCAGTACTTC.